A single sample gave rise to the 20 T cell receptor beta chains below, sequenced in a study of response to subunit inactivated influenza vaccine. MiXCR was run by TCRdb on the RT-PCR reads, yielding one entry per CDR3 protein. The table lists under 950,000 distinct CDR3 sequences, 21% of them singletons. The source material was PBMCs from blood, sampled about 5 days after vaccination. These receptors were collected from a man in his forties or fifties who received an inactivated influenza vaccine.

The chain carries TRBV6-1 and TRBJ2-7; no definite D call. The V and J ends lost 6 bases and 2 bases respectively, with 14 bases between them. Per germline, CDR1 MNHNS and CDR2 SASEGT. The CDR3 spans 14 residues. The CDR3 here is CASSPQASPYEQYF. In nucleotides, the CDR3 is TGTGCCAGCAGCCCTCAAGCAAGTCCCTACGAGCAGTACTTC.

This clonotype showed up just a few times. J is TRBJ2-4 and V is TRBV28, with D possibly being TRBD2 (6 bases). V lost 7 bases, J lost 1 base, and 20 bases lay in between. CDR1 MDHEN and CDR2 SYDVKM come from the germline V gene. This CDR3 is built from 17 residues. The CDR3 bases are TGTGCCAGCATCCCGGGGTGGGGGGTTCGGGCCAAAAACATTCAGTACTTC. It specifies CASIPGWGVRAKNIQYF.

V gene TRBV4-3 combines with J gene TRBJ1-6, with D possibly matching TRBD1 (6 bases). Germline V lookup: CDR1 LGHNA, CDR2 YSLEER. The CDR3 is 15 amino acids. V was cut by 2 bases and J by 7 bases, with 12 bases left in between. This CDR3 reads CASSQTSGVNSPLHF. CDR3 nucleotide sequence: TGCGCCAGCAGCCAAACCTCAGGGGTCAATTCACCCCTCCACTTT.

This clonotype has a handful of counts. This sequence joins TRBV5-6 and TRBJ2-7, with 8 bases aligning to TRBD1. V lost 5 bases, J lost 3 bases, and 19 bases stayed unmatched. Per the germline V gene, CDR1 is SGHDT and CDR2 is YYEEEE. The CDR3 runs to 18 residues. The CDR3 region is CASSPSRRLGGQGYEQYF. CDR3 bases: TGTGCCAGCAGTCCATCAAGGCGATTGGGCGGACAGGGCTACGAGCAGTACTTC.

This clonotype was counted a few times. V usage is TRBV12-3 or TRBV12-4 and J usage is TRBJ1-1, with D maybe TRBD1 (6 bases). V was cut by 6 bases and J by 3 bases, with 26 bases left in between. The CDR3 consists of 18 residues. The CDR3 sequence: CASSSKGFWGAKDTEAFF. CDR3 nucleotide sequence: TGTGCCAGCAGCTCAAAGGGGTTTTGGGGGGCCAAGGACACTGAAGCTTTCTTT.

Many counts were recorded for this clonotype. This rearrangement joins TRBV10-3 to TRBJ2-1; D unresolved. Trimming removed 4 bases at V and 0 bases at J, with 7 bases between. CDR3 length: 14 amino acids. Germline values: CDR1 ENHRY, CDR2 SYGVKD. The CDR3 sequence is CAISGTSSYNEQFF. The CDR3 DNA follows: TGTGCCATCAGTGGTACGAGCTCCTACAATGAGCAGTTCTTC.

The chain carries TRBV9 and TRBJ2-1; 8 bases fit TRBD1. The CDR3 has 15 residues. Germline lookup yields CDR1 SGDLS and CDR2 YYNGEE. V lost 2 bases, J lost 7 bases, and 8 bases stayed unmatched. The CDR3 nucleotides read TGTGCCAGCAGCGTCAGGGGGCTGTCTGGTAATGAGCAGTTCTTC. Residues: CASSVRGLSGNEQFF.

This chain uses TRBV10-3 with TRBJ2-1, with TRBD1 matching over 7 bases. The CDR3 is made up of 15 amino acids. Germline CDR1 and CDR2: ENHRY and SYGVKD. V was clipped by 2 bases and J by 0 bases; unmatched bases: 1. CDR3 loop: CAISEGTVSYNEQFF. The CDR3 DNA sequence: TGTGCCATCAGTGAGGGGACAGTCTCCTACAATGAGCAGTTCTTC.

This clonotype was seen more than once but under ten times. The rearrangement joins TRBV6-1 to TRBJ1-1; a weak D match, TRBD1 (5 bases). CDR3 length equals 13 residues. With 6 bases removed from V and 5 bases from J, the gap between germline ends came to 13 bases. Germline assignment: CDR1 MNHNS and CDR2 SASEGT. The CDR3 DNA is TGTGCCAGCAGCCAGGGTTTAAGGACTGAAGCTTTCTTT. Encoded protein: CASSQGLRTEAFF.

This clonotype was seen more than once but under ten times. The CDR3 reads CASSITGTRTDTQYF. As DNA, the CDR3 is TGCGCCAGCAGCATAACCGGGACTCGCACAGATACGCAGTATTTT. The rearrangement uses TRBV5-1 and TRBJ2-3; perhaps TRBD2 as D (6 bases). The CDR3 covers 15 residues. The V and J ends lost 4 bases and 1 base respectively, with 13 bases between them. The germline CDR1 and CDR2 sequences are SGHRS and YFSETQ.

The chain joins TRBV7-9 to TRBJ1-4; possible D gene TRBD1, 5 bases. Germline values: CDR1 SEHNR, CDR2 FQNEAQ (reference sequence). Trimming cost V 4 bases and J 8 bases, with 17 bases left between them. This CDR3 has 15 amino acids. CDR3: CASSYPLGAGEKLFF. CDR3 DNA sequence: TGTGCCAGCAGCTACCCCCTTGGGGCAGGGGAAAAACTGTTTTTT.

The V call is TRBV12-3 or TRBV12-4, the J call TRBJ2-3, with D unresolved. The CDR3 spans 14 residues. The V end lost 0 bases, the J end lost 6 bases, and 10 bases lay between the germline ends. CDR3 bases: TGTGCCAGCAGTTTAGCCAATTTGCGCGATACGCAGTATTTT. Its translation: CASSLANLRDTQYF.

This clonotype was recorded a few times. V is TRBV20-1 and J is TRBJ2-1; the D call may be TRBD1 or TRBD2 (5 bases each). V was pared by 1 base and J by 6 bases, with 16 bases between. CDR1 and CDR2 from the germline V gene are DFQATT and SNEGSKA (reference sequence). The length of the CDR3 is 15 residues. The CDR3 sequence is CSARVTGTAINEQFF. In nucleotides, the CDR3 is TGCAGTGCTAGAGTGACCGGGACCGCTATCAATGAGCAGTTCTTC.

This chain links TRBV15 with TRBJ2-1; TRBD2 matches at 13 bases. J gave up 3 bases and V 0 bases, and 5 bases lay outside the gene matches. The germline gives CDR1 LNHNV, CDR2 YYDKDF (reference sequence). The CDR3 spans 18 residues. CDR3 amino acids: CATSRDSGTSGNYNEQFF. The CDR3 bases are TGTGCCACCAGCAGAGACTCTGGGACTAGCGGGAACTACAATGAGCAGTTCTTC.

This clonotype was found a few times. The V gene is TRBV4-3, the J gene TRBJ2-2; 7 bases align to TRBD1. The length of the CDR3 is 16 residues. Germline-derived CDR1 and CDR2 are LGHNA and YSLEER. V gave up 3 bases and J gave up 1 base; unmatched junction bases: 5. CDR3 amino acids: CASSHTDRVNTGELFF. CDR3 nucleotides: TGCGCCAGCAGCCACACCGACAGGGTGAACACCGGGGAGCTGTTTTTT.

This clonotype has just a few counts. The chain has TRBV20-1 and TRBJ2-7; D gene ambiguous. V was cut by 2 bases and J by 2 bases, with 7 bases left in between. CDR3 length: 12 amino acids. CDR1 is DFQATT, CDR2 SNEGSKA, per germline (reference sequence). CDR3 residues: CSARSQTYEQYF. Written as DNA, the CDR3 is TGCAGTGCTAGATCCCAGACCTACGAGCAGTACTTC.

This clonotype was seen repeatedly, ten times or more. The chain joins TRBV12-3 or TRBV12-4 to TRBJ2-1; D ambiguous. The germline V and J ends were trimmed by 1 base and 6 bases, with 10 bases remaining between them. The length of the CDR3 is 14 residues. Written as DNA, the CDR3 is TGTGCCAGCAGTTTAGATATAGGGATCAATGAGCAGTTCTTC. It yields the protein CASSLDIGINEQFF.

The chain combines TRBV5-1 with TRBJ1-1; no clear D gene. The CDR3 is made up of 14 amino acids. Between the trimmed V and J ends, which lost 3 bases and 2 bases, there was a span of 11 bases. From germline, CDR1 is SGHRS and CDR2 YFSETQ. The CDR3 sequence: CASSSETQNTEAFF. Here the CDR3 DNA reads TGCGCCAGCAGCTCAGAGACACAAAACACTGAAGCTTTCTTT.

This chain joins TRBV6-2 or TRBV6-3 and TRBJ2-3, with 8 bases identical to TRBD2. Germline trimming cut 0 bases from V and 6 bases from J; bases unmatched to any gene: 8. CDR3 length: 16 residues. CDR1 and CDR2 from the germline V gene are MNHEY and SVGEGT. The CDR3, as DNA: TGTGCCAGCAGTTACTCGAAAGGGACTAGTCGGGATACGCAGTATTTT. This gives the protein CASSYSKGTSRDTQYF.

This sequence joins TRBV3-1 and TRBJ2-3; D is possibly TRBD2 (5 bases). CDR1 LGHDT and CDR2 YNNKEL come from the germline V gene (reference sequence). This CDR3 is 15 amino acids long. Trimming shortened V by 1 base and J by 2 bases, and 10 bases separated the two germline ends. CDR3: CASSQGLTNTDTQYF. The CDR3 DNA sequence: TGTGCCAGCAGCCAAGGACTAACCAACACAGATACGCAGTATTTT.